The 15 T cell receptor beta chains reported below all come from one sample, sequenced in a study of PD-1 blockade in classical Hodgkin lymphoma. Here immunoSEQ multiplex PCR was the method, and the copy in TCRdb shows in-frame clones only, minus some. Seen here are 66,000 or so clones, 71% observed once, and the top ten hold approximately 9.9%. After autologous stem cell transplantation all patients relapsed, and prior brentuximab vedotin exposure differed between cohorts. Here the sequenced sample was peripheral blood mononuclear cells (PBMCs), taken before the second cycle of nivolumab. Every receptor here comes from a human donor with classical Hodgkin lymphoma.

V and J are TRBV5-1 and TRBJ1-1; no clear D. V gave up 1 base and J gave up 5 bases, with 9 bases separating them. The CDR3 spans 13 residues. From germline, CDR1 is SGHRS and CDR2 YFSETQ. The CDR3 protein is CASSLNGETEAFF. Written as DNA, the CDR3 is TGCGCCAGCAGCTTGAACGGGGAAACTGAAGCTTTCTTT. Full variable domain (rest looked up from reference TRBV5-1 and TRBJ1-1): KAGVTQTPRYLIKTRGQQVTLSCSPISGHRSVSWYQQTPGQGLQFLFEYFSETQRNKGNFPGRFSGRQFSNSRSEMNVSTLELGDSALYLCASSLNGETEAFFGQGTRLTVV.

In DNA, the CDR3 is TGCGCCAGCAGCTTGGGCCAGGGCAGGCAGTACTTC. Protein product: CASSLGQGRQYF. The V and J genes are TRBV5-1 and TRBJ2-7; maybe TRBD1 (5 bases). Trimming took 0 bases from V and 9 from J, leaving 10 bases between them. The CDR3 has 12 residues. The germline CDR1 and CDR2 sequences are SGHRS and YFSETQ.

The CDR3 DNA is TGTGCCAGTAGTACGGGACAGGGGAGCGTCGAGCAGTACTTC. It codes for CASSTGQGSVEQYF. V is TRBV19 and J is TRBJ2-7, with 10 bases aligning to TRBD1. In germline, CDR1 is LNHDA, CDR2 SQIVND (reference sequence). The CDR3 spans 14 residues. V lost 4 bases, J lost 6 bases, and 6 bases stayed unmatched.

The rearrangement uses TRBV4-2 and TRBJ1-5; TRBD1 is a possible D gene (6 bases). The CDR3 is made up of 14 amino acids. The germline gives CDR1 LGHNA, CDR2 YNFKEQ. V lost 0 bases and J lost 10, with 13 bases in between. For the CDR3, the DNA is TGTGCCAGCAGCCAAGATAAGTACAGGGATCCCCAGCATTTT. Translated, it gives CASSQDKYRDPQHF.

This clone has more than one count but fewer than ten. The chain is built from TRBV19 and TRBJ1-2; no firm D call. CDR1 is LNHDA and CDR2 is SQIVND in the germline V gene (reference sequence). CDR3 length: 13 residues. The V end was cut by 1 base, the J end by 5 bases, with 8 bases between. CDR3 in DNA: TGTGCCAGTAGTATAGGAGGCGGGTATGGCTACACCTTC. Translation gives CASSIGGGYGYTF. The entire variable domain, with the rest obtained from reference TRBV19 and TRBJ1-2, is as follows: DGGITQSPKYLFRKEGQNVTLSCEQNLNHDAMYWYRQDPGQGLRLIYYSQIVNDFQKGDIAEGYSVSREKKESFPLTVTSAQKNPTAFYLCASSIGGGYGYTFGSGTRLTVV.

J is TRBJ2-2 and V is TRBV5-1; D is perhaps TRBD1 (6 bases). The CDR3 runs to 19 residues. Trimming left V 4 bases short and J 5 bases short, with 27 bases between. Looked up from germline, CDR1 is SGHRS and CDR2 is YFSETQ. DNA of the CDR3: TGCGCCAGCAGCCGAACTACACGATACAGGGCGACGGGTACCGGGGAGCTGTTTTTT. Translated: CASSRTTRYRATGTGELFF.

This clone has only one observation. This chain uses TRBV15 with TRBJ2-7; D might be TRBD1 (5 bases). CDR1 is LNHNV and CDR2 is YYDKDF in the germline V gene (reference sequence). Deletions cut 0 bases from V and 1 base from J, with 10 bases between. The CDR3 sequence is 15 residues long. The CDR3, as DNA: TGTGCCACCAGCAGAGATTGGGGCGGATCCTACGAGCAGTACTTC. Encoded protein: CATSRDWGGSYEQYF.

In its sample, this clone was seen once. The CDR3 sequence is CASSRLYEQYF. CDR3 nucleotides: TGTGCCAGCAGTCGCTTATACGAGCAGTACTTC. The chain carries TRBV28 and TRBJ2-7; D is unclear. V was cut by 5 bases and J by 4 bases, with 6 bases left in between. The CDR3 has 11 amino acids. CDR1 MDHEN and CDR2 SYDVKM come from the germline V gene.

This clone was picked up one time. This chain connects TRBV5-1 to TRBJ2-1; 16 bases are shared with TRBD2. This CDR3 contains 16 residues. In germline, CDR1 is SGHRS, CDR2 YFSETQ. J lost 8 bases, V lost 4 bases, and 6 bases had no gene match. The CDR3, as DNA: TGCGCCAGCAGCGCCCCGGGGACTAGCGGGGGGGATGAGCAGTTCTTC. Residues: CASSAPGTSGGDEQFF.

This clone appeared a single time. This chain uses TRBV29-1 with TRBJ2-5; D is ambiguous. Germline V CDR1 and CDR2: SQVTM, ANQGSEA. This CDR3 has 11 residues. V lost 5 bases and J lost 4, with 8 bases in between. CDR3 loop: CSVWAAETQYF. The CDR3 DNA reads as TGCAGCGTTTGGGCGGCAGAGACCCAGTACTTC.

Notes on this clone: The junction departs from the called germline gene at one end, perhaps through a read error. V gene TRBV4-1 combines with J gene TRBJ2-5; 11 bases map to TRBD1. CDR1 MGHRA and CDR2 YSYEKL come from the germline V gene. The CDR3 consists of 16 residues. For the CDR3, the DNA is TGCGCCGGCAGCCGGAACACCGGGACAGGGGGAGAGACCCAGTACTTC. Protein sequence: CAGSRNTGTGGETQYF.

CDR3 protein: CATSGGPRANEQFF. The CDR3 nucleotides read TGTGCCACCTCCGGAGGGCCCAGGGCGAATGAGCAGTTCTTC. The V call is TRBV10-3, the J call TRBJ2-1, with a weak D call TRBD2 (6 bases). Trimming took 10 bases from V and 7 from J, leaving 20 bases between them. The germline gives CDR1 ENHRY, CDR2 SYGVKD. The CDR3 loop spans 14 amino acids.

Note on this clone: Other DNA sequences within the sample encode an identical CDR3. This chain joins TRBV30 and TRBJ1-2; 7 bases align to TRBD1. The V gene's germline CDR1 is GTSNPN and CDR2 SVGIG (reference sequence). After removal of 0 bases from V and 0 bases from J, the junction contained 1 base not matched to a gene. The CDR3 is made up of 14 amino acids. CDR3 sequence: CAWSVGTANYGYTF. In nucleotides, the CDR3 is TGTGCCTGGAGTGTTGGGACAGCTAACTATGGCTACACCTTC.

The J gene is TRBJ1-1, the V gene TRBV5-1, with 8 bases lining up with TRBD1. This CDR3 is built from 15 residues. Germline CDR1 reads SGHRS; CDR2 reads YFSETQ. Trimming removed 0 bases from V and 4 bases from J; junction bases left unmatched: 5. The CDR3 reads CASSLAGQGSTEAFF. The CDR3, as DNA: TGCGCCAGCAGCTTGGCCGGACAGGGAAGCACTGAAGCTTTCTTT.

This sequence joins TRBV5-1 and TRBJ1-2; D is possibly TRBD1 (5 bases). Germline values: CDR1 SGHRS, CDR2 YFSETQ. This CDR3 comprises 16 residues. Between the trimmed V and J ends, which lost 0 bases and 6 bases, there was a span of 18 bases. The CDR3 sequence is CASSLAEGSTYDGYTF. The CDR3 region has the DNA TGCGCCAGCAGCTTGGCCGAGGGGAGCACCTATGATGGCTACACCTTC.